This T cell receptor (beta chain) was captured in a study of blood T cell repertoires in COVID-19. Whole-study context: The origin of the acute and convalescent COVID-19 samples was the United States, Italy and Spain. Sources were T cells, B-cell-depleted T cells, or PBMCs; the material itself was cDNA or gDNA.

The length of the CDR3 is 14 residues. V trimming: 2 bases; J trimming: 8 bases; junction bases outside the gene matches: 9. CDR1 is GTSNPN and CDR2 is SVGIG in the germline V gene (reference sequence). Under the authors' procedure: By means of reference gene primer amplification, nucleated cell counts were estimated. Assay used: immunoSEQ multiplex PCR; TCRdb lists only in-frame clones, some missing. D and trimming come from the DNA, and the V and J calls and clone size come from that table. The data show about 47,000 clones, roughly four fifths seen once. This sequence joins TRBV30 and TRBJ1-2, with 9 nucleotides matching TRBD1. The sequence came from a man aged 60-69 years with active COVID-19. The sequencing input was peripheral blood. The CDR3 coding sequence is TGTGCCTGGAGTTATCTCGGGACAGGGAGGGGCTACACCTTC. Encoded protein: CAWSYLGTGRGYTF.